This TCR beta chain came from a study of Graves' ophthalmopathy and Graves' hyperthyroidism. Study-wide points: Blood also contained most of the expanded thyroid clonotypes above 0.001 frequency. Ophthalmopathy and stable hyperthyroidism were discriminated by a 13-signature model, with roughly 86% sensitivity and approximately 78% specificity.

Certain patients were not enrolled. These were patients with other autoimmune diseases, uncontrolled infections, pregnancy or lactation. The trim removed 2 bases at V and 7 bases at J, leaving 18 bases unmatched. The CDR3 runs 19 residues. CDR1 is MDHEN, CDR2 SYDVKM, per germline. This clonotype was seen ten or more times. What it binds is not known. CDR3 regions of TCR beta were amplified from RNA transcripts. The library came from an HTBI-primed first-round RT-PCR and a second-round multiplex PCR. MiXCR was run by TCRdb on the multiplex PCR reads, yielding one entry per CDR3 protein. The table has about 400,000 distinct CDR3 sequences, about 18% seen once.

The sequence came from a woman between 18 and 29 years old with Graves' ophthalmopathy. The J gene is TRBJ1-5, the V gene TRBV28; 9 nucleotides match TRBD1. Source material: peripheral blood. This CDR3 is CASSLDGTGTFRKRQPQHF. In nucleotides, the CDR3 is TGTGCCAGCAGTTTAGACGGGACAGGGACATTCCGTAAAAGGCAGCCCCAGCATTTT.